This entry concerns a single T cell receptor (beta chain). This specimen comes from a study of control samples from healthy donors and cancer patients. Profiled with immunoSEQ multiplex PCR; TCRdb holds only in-frame clones, not every one. Here the sample spans about 190,000 clones, about 91% being singletons. The CDR3 is 13 amino acids. Germline CDR1 and CDR2: LNHDA and SQIVND (reference sequence). The V gene lost 7 bases and the J gene lost 4 bases, with 11 bases spanning the gap. The sequencing input was blood. V gene TRBV19 combines with J gene TRBJ1-5, with unresolved D. The source of this sequence is a man younger than 45 in good health. Here the CDR3 DNA reads TGTGCCAGTAAATTCAAAGGAAATCAGCCCCAGCATTTT. Amino acid sequence: CASKFKGNQPQHF.